There are a few counts of the clone carrying this T cell receptor (beta chain). The authors took one heparinised blood draw, averaging about 116 mL, from each donor. The germline CDR1 and CDR2 sequences are MGHRA and YSYEKL. The CDR3 loop spans 18 amino acids. After removal of 0 bases from V and 4 bases from J, the junction contained 12 bases not matched to a gene. These data belong to a study of beta chain features in type 1 diabetes. Sequenced material consisted of expressed TCRB transcripts (all of the isolated RNA was reverse transcribed). Using immunoSEQ multiplex PCR, the repertoire was profiled, and TCRdb retains in-frame clones only, with some absent. The sample comprises just over 600,000 clones, 15% to 19% of which are singletons, and about 0.097% rests with the top ten.

The chain recombines TRBV4-1 with TRBJ2-5; 9 bases fit TRBD2. Sample: naive CD4+ T cells from blood. This TCR derives from a young man in good health. The CDR3 here is CASSQDWASGRKRETQYF. CDR3 nucleotide sequence: TGCGCCAGCAGCCAAGATTGGGCCAGCGGGAGGAAAAGAGAGACCCAGTACTTC.